The 17 T cell receptor beta chains listed next were all sequenced from one sample in a study of T cell repertoires in cytomegalovirus infection. These receptors' targets are unknown. TCRdb reprocessed the reads via MiXCR and lists one record per CDR3 protein. This table holds 600,000 to 700,000 distinct CDR3 sequences, about 30% found once. Sequencing used cultured PBMCs, obtained from culture after CMV antigen stimulation. Source of these receptors: a human donor in good health (CMV status not recorded). Some clones in this sample may be carry-over from other donors' samples.

V gene TRBV27 combines with J gene TRBJ2-3; D is possibly TRBD2 (6 bases). V was pared by 8 bases and J by 5 bases, with 20 bases between. The CDR3 totals 15 residues. Per germline, CDR1 MNHEY and CDR2 SMNVEV (reference sequence). CDR3 sequence reads: CASRSDRGMRDTQYF. CDR3 in DNA: TGTGCCAGCCGTTCCGACCGGGGGATGAGAGATACGCAGTATTTT.

Comment on this clonotype: With a much larger clone just one base away, this may be a read error. The chain couples TRBV11-2 to TRBJ2-5, with D perhaps matching TRBD1 or TRBD2 (5 bases each). CDR1 is SGHAT and CDR2 is FQNNGV in the germline V gene. This CDR3 region has 16 residues. The CDR3 region has the DNA TGTGCCAGCAGACCATGGGGTACAGGAGGCCAAGAGACCCTGTACTTC. Its protein is CASRPWGTGGQETLYF.

The V and J genes are TRBV3-1 and TRBJ2-5, with 9 bases matching TRBD2. Losses at the gene ends were 0 bases for V and 5 bases for J; bases not matched to a gene: 13. The CDR3 totals 18 residues. Germline CDR1 LGHDT, CDR2 YNNKEL (reference sequence). CDR3 DNA: TGTGCCAGCAGCCAAGAAGGGGAAAGGGGACTAGCCAGGGAGACCCAGTACTTC. It encodes CASSQEGERGLARETQYF.

The chain uses TRBV2 and TRBJ1-5; possibly TRBD1 for D (5 bases). The CDR3 runs 13 residues. With 4 bases removed from V and 3 bases from J, the gap between germline ends came to 7 bases. Per germline, CDR1 SNHLY and CDR2 FYNNEI. The CDR3 protein is CASSGQYNQPQHF. The CDR3 region has the DNA TGTGCCAGCAGTGGACAGTACAATCAGCCCCAGCATTTT.

Ten or more counts support this clonotype. The rearrangement joins TRBV7-2 to TRBJ1-2; 7 nucleotides match TRBD1. V dropped 5 bases and J dropped 7; count of bases not matched to a gene: 7. This CDR3 region has 13 residues. Germline CDR1 SGHTA, CDR2 FQGNSA. The CDR3 coding sequence is TGTGCCAGCAGCCCCTCGACAGGGTCTGGCTACACCTTC. Its translation: CASSPSTGSGYTF.

This clonotype was recorded at least ten times. This chain links TRBV7-2 with TRBJ1-6; D gene unclear. Germline V gene data show CDR1 as SGHTA and CDR2 as FQGNSA. V lost 3 bases and J lost 10, with 13 bases in between. The CDR3 covers 14 residues. CDR3 sequence (DNA): TGTGCCAGCAGCTTCGGGGTGAAAGAATCACCCCTCCACTTT. Amino acids: CASSFGVKESPLHF.

The rearrangement links TRBV6-2 or TRBV6-3 to TRBJ2-7; TRBD1 aligns across 7 bases. This CDR3 has 14 residues. From germline, CDR1 is MNHEY and CDR2 SVGEGT. The junction had 16 bases not matched to a gene; V was cut back by 11 bases and J by 6 bases. DNA for the CDR3: TGTGCCGGACAAAGGGGGACAGTACCCGGCGAGCAGTACTTC. Protein sequence: CAGQRGTVPGEQYF.

The rearrangement uses TRBV4-1 and TRBJ2-7, with TRBD1 identical over 10 bases. V dropped 1 base and J dropped 6; count of bases not matched to a gene: 6. The CDR3 has 15 amino acids. Germline CDR1 is MGHRA and CDR2 is YSYEKL. CDR3 region: CASSQAGTGDSEQYF. CDR3 nucleotide sequence: TGCGCCAGCAGCCAAGCCGGGACAGGGGATAGCGAGCAGTACTTC.

CDR3 in DNA: TGTGCCAGCAGTCAGGGAACAGAGACCCAGTACTTC. This gives the protein CASSQGTETQYF. This sequence joins TRBV6-2 or TRBV6-3 and TRBJ2-5, with D tentatively TRBD1 (5 bases). This CDR3 region has 12 residues. V was shortened by 5 bases and J by 4 bases, with 8 bases between the two germline ends. Germline CDR1 and CDR2: MNHEY and SVGEGT.

This chain links TRBV5-4 with TRBJ2-3; 7 nucleotides agree with TRBD2. CDR3 size: 16 residues. Germline loops: CDR1 SGHNT, CDR2 YYREEE (reference sequence). J was trimmed by 0 bases and V by 4 bases; bases with no gene match: 8. The CDR3 spells CASSPAGGSSTDTQYF. The CDR3 DNA follows: TGTGCCAGCAGCCCCGCCGGCGGGAGTAGCACAGATACGCAGTATTTT.

The chain joins TRBV6-1 to TRBJ2-1, with TRBD2 matching over 11 bases. With 6 bases clipped from V and 7 bases from J, the junction kept 8 bases outside the gene matches. The CDR3 has 15 residues. Germline loops: CDR1 MNHNS, CDR2 SASEGT. CDR3 in amino acids: CASSLLAGVSNEQFF. The CDR3 DNA is TGTGCCAGCAGCCTACTAGCGGGGGTCTCGAATGAGCAGTTCTTC.

This clonotype was counted between two and nine times. The rearrangement links TRBV7-8 to TRBJ1-2; 8 bases agree with TRBD1. V trimming: 5 bases; J trimming: 8 bases; junction bases outside the gene matches: 13. CDR1 and CDR2 from the germline V gene are SGHVS and FQNEAQ. The CDR3 extends over 15 amino acids. In DNA, the CDR3 is TGTGCCAGCAGCAGGTTGGACAGGGATAAAGGCGGCTACACCTTC. Residues: CASSRLDRDKGGYTF. Full variable domain (outside the CDR3, taken from reference TRBV7-8 and TRBJ1-2): GAGVSQSPRYKVAKRGQDVALRCDPISGHVSLFWYQQALGQGPEFLTYFQNEAQLDKSGLPSDRFFAERPEGSVSTLKIQRTQQEDSAVYLCASSRLDRDKGGYTFGSGTRLTVV.

The V and J genes are TRBV7-2 and TRBJ2-6; the D gene is possibly TRBD1 (6 bases). Trimming left V 4 bases short and J 4 bases short, with 14 bases between. The CDR3 consists of 16 residues. Germline V gene sequence: CDR1 SGHTA, CDR2 FQGNSA. The CDR3 reads CASSSSLGAGANVLTF. CDR3 bases: TGTGCCAGCAGCTCTTCCTTGGGGGCCGGGGCCAACGTCCTGACTTTC.

This clonotype was seen a few times. The rearrangement links TRBV15 to TRBJ2-1; D uncertain. V was cut by 1 base and J by 8 bases, with 6 bases left in between. The germline CDR1 and CDR2 sequences are LNHNV and YYDKDF (reference sequence). This CDR3 comprises 12 residues. In nucleotides, the CDR3 is TGTGCCACCAGCAGAGTGGAGTATGAGCAGTTCTTC. It codes for CATSRVEYEQFF.

This rearrangement joins TRBV5-1 to TRBJ1-3; D gene ambiguous. Germline CDR1 SGHRS, CDR2 YFSETQ. The CDR3 contains 16 residues. V lost 1 base and J 6 bases, leaving 17 bases between the germline ends. CDR3 bases: TGCGCCAGCAGCTTGACGGAGCGGACGCCCGTAAACACCATATATTTT. Its translation: CASSLTERTPVNTIYF. Full variable domain (missing parts from reference TRBV5-1 and TRBJ1-3): KAGVTQTPRYLIKTRGQQVTLSCSPISGHRSVSWYQQTPGQGLQFLFEYFSETQRNKGNFPGRFSGRQFSNSRSEMNVSTLELGDSALYLCASSLTERTPVNTIYFGEGSWLTVV.

The V call is TRBV5-4, the J call TRBJ2-1; TRBD2 matches at 12 bases. Per germline, CDR1 SGHNT and CDR2 YYREEE (reference sequence). V shed 4 bases and J 7 bases; nucleotides not matched to a gene: 9. The CDR3 loop spans 16 amino acids. The chain's CDR3 is CASSPAGLAGFNEQFF. CDR3 nucleotides: TGTGCCAGCAGCCCTGCCGGACTAGCGGGATTTAATGAGCAGTTCTTC.

The chain combines TRBV24-1 with TRBJ1-1; D unresolved. This CDR3 comprises 12 residues. Trimming shortened V by 4 bases and J by 1 base, and 3 bases separated the two germline ends. Germline CDR1 KGHDR, CDR2 SFDVKD. CDR3 DNA: TGTGCCACCAGTGACCCGAACACTGAAGCTTTCTTT. The encoded protein is CATSDPNTEAFF.